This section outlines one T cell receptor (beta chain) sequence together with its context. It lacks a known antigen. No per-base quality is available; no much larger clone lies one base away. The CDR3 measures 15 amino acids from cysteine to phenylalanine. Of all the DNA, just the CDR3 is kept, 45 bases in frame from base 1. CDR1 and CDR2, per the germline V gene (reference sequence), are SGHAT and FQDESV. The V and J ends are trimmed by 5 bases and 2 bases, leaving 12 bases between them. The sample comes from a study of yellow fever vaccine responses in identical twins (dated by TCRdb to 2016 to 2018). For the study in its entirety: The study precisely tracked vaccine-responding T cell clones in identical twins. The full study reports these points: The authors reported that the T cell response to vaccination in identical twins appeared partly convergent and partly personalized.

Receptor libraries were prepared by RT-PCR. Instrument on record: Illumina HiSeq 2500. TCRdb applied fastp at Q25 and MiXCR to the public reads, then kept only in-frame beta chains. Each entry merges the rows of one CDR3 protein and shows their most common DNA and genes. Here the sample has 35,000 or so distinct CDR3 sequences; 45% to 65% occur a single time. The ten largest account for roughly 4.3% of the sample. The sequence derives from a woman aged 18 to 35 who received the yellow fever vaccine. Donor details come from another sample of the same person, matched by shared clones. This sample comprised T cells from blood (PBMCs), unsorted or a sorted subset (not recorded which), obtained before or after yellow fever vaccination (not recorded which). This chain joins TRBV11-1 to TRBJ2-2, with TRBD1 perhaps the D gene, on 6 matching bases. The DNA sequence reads TGTGCCAGCAGCGGGGGCCAGGCCAACACCGGGGAGCTGTTTTTT. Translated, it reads CASSGGQANTGELFF.